The rows below give T cell receptor beta chains drawn from one sample of a study of shared clonotypes between healthy human individuals. Sequencing was performed with immunoSEQ multiplex PCR; in TCRdb, only in-frame clones are kept and a portion is missing. The sample carries about 670,000 clones, 72% recorded once. Sequencing was carried out using memory CD4+ T cells sorted from blood. Receptors originate from a woman in her twenties or thirties in good health. CDR3s leave out the opening cysteine and the closing phenylalanine or tryptophan. D genes are given only for firm matches.

j_call | d_call | v_call | cdr3_aa
TRBJ1-1 | NA | TRBV6-1 | ASLQGPTEAF
TRBJ2-1 | NA | TRBV2 | ASRERAASSNNEQF
TRBJ2-1 | TRBD2 | TRBV2 | ASTGNGRGNEQF
TRBJ2-1 | NA | TRBV6-5 | ASSTGRSNEQF
TRBJ2-7 | TRBD1 | TRBV4-1 | ASSLGQGAAYEQY
TRBJ1-1 | NA | TRBV4-1 | ASSPRPGENTEAF
TRBJ2-7 | TRBD1 | TRBV6-5 | ASSYSFGQGRYEQY
TRBJ2-5 | NA | TRBV28 | ASSLEETQY
TRBJ1-2 | TRBD1 | TRBV28 | ASTYDRGPYGYT
TRBJ1-1 | NA | TRBV11-2 | ASSLGVKGEWTVSEAF
TRBJ2-7 | TRBD1 | TRBV2 | ASRGQGASSYEQY
TRBJ2-1 | TRBD1 | TRBV15 | ATSRAPGQGEGNEQF
TRBJ1-5 | NA | TRBV15 | ATSRAQGINQPQH
TRBJ2-2 | TRBD2 | TRBV19 | ASTGTTANTGELF
TRBJ2-5 | TRBD2 | TRBV6-5 | ASSYSLAGAYETQY
TRBJ1-5 | NA | TRBV6-6 | ASSGGGGNQPQH
TRBJ2-7 | TRBD1 | TRBV6-5 | ASSDSDRVVNEQY
TRBJ2-7 | NA | TRBV29-1 | SVSSRSSYEQY
TRBJ2-1 | NA | TRBV5-1 | ASSGRTDFYNEQF
TRBJ2-7 | TRBD2 | TRBV7-2 | ASSLEGLAGGRPYEQY
TRBJ2-1 | NA | TRBV18 | ASSPPGAPANEQF
TRBJ2-7 | TRBD1 | TRBV4-2 | ASSQGLRDRTYEQY
TRBJ1-4 | TRBD1 | TRBV6-5 | ASSYRGLSSEKLF
TRBJ1-2 | TRBD1 | TRBV7-3 | ATRGNYGYT
TRBJ2-3 | NA | TRBV29-1 | SVDTGTDTQY
TRBJ2-1 | NA | TRBV30 | AADPGGNEQF
TRBJ2-5 | NA | TRBV11-2 | ASSLGQSLRLETQY
TRBJ2-7 | TRBD2 | TRBV7-3 | ASSGGNQNQQY
TRBJ1-3 | TRBD1 | TRBV15 | ATSRPDRGNTIY
TRBJ2-1 | TRBD2 | TRBV27 | ASVGLAGSYNEQF
TRBJ2-7 | TRBD1 | TRBV10-2 | ASSDANRTGWPYEQY
TRBJ1-5 | NA | TRBV28 | ASSTTVGSNQPQH
TRBJ2-2 | TRBD2 | TRBV9 | ASSVVAGDTGELF
TRBJ2-7 | NA | TRBV7-9 | ASGLRRGNEQY
TRBJ2-3 | NA | TRBV11-2 | ASSLDFSTDTQY
TRBJ1-1 | TRBD1 | TRBV5-4 | ASTSRRGQGAAGTEAF
TRBJ1-2 | NA | TRBV13 | ASSLFGRVKDGYT
TRBJ2-3 | TRBD2 | TRBV14 | ASSQGSSGSTDTQY
TRBJ2-7 | NA | TRBV4-2 | ASSQGSSSSYEQY
TRBJ1-2 | NA | TRBV13 | ASSSQGVYGYT
TRBJ2-7 | TRBD1 | TRBV7-2 | ASSPRQGAYEQY
TRBJ2-6 | NA | TRBV9 | ASSVHEWAVSGANVLT
TRBJ2-2 | TRBD2 | TRBV6-6 | ASSGLAEYTGELF
TRBJ2-3 | TRBD2 | TRBV19 | ASSMLAGGTSTDTQY
TRBJ1-2 | NA | TRBV5-6 | ASRPWGGAEVYGYT
TRBJ2-7 | TRBD1 | TRBV27 | ASTPLRDRPPYEQY